This T cell receptor (beta chain) was recovered during a study of post-analysis software for immune sequencing data. Study observations and caveats: Controls' normalized Chao1 diversity significantly exceeded that of multiple sclerosis patients. In patients, four to six TRBV segments were more frequent than in controls, with TRBV5-6, TRBV5-1 and TRBV20-1 among them. Samples made in the same batch grouped tightly together by F measure.

CDR3 length equals 14 residues. V lost 4 bases, J lost 7 bases, and 16 bases lay in between. From germline, CDR1 is SGHTA and CDR2 FQGTGA. This clonotype was counted a few times. Its antigen remains unidentified. The authors incorporated unique molecular identifiers into the TCR beta cDNA libraries. Approximately 500,000 cDNA molecules were obtained from around 1 to 10 million T cells. One entry per CDR3 protein results from TCRdb running MiXCR on the PCR reads. Of a few hundred thousand distinct CDR3 sequences detected, 39% appear once; the ten largest clones hold roughly 8.2%. The chain recombines TRBV7-3 with TRBJ1-2; D ambiguous. The TCR was taken from a girl aged 2 to 10 with multiple sclerosis. The specimen was blood. The CDR3 is CASSSLGGSSGYTF. The CDR3 region has the DNA TGTGCCAGCAGCTCATTGGGAGGTTCTTCTGGCTACACCTTC.